This T cell receptor beta chain was captured in a study of shared clonotypes between healthy human individuals. The repertoire was sequenced with immunoSEQ multiplex PCR; TCRdb's copy has only in-frame clones and lacks some. The sample carries 500,000 to 650,000 clones, roughly 72% recorded once. This clone appeared a single time. This clonotype was sampled from a woman aged 35 to 49 in good health. Some clones in this sample may be carry-over from other donors' samples. The sequenced sample consisted of PBMCs.

CDR3 sequence: CASSPGTSGRNQETQYF. CDR3 in DNA: TGTGCCAGCTCACCCGGGACTAGCGGGAGGAACCAAGAGACCCAGTACTTC. The chain is built from TRBV18 and TRBJ2-5; 15 positions match TRBD2. The germline gives CDR1 KGHSH, CDR2 LQKENI. Unmatched junction bases numbered 2, after V lost 3 bases and J lost 0 bases. There are 17 residues in the CDR3.